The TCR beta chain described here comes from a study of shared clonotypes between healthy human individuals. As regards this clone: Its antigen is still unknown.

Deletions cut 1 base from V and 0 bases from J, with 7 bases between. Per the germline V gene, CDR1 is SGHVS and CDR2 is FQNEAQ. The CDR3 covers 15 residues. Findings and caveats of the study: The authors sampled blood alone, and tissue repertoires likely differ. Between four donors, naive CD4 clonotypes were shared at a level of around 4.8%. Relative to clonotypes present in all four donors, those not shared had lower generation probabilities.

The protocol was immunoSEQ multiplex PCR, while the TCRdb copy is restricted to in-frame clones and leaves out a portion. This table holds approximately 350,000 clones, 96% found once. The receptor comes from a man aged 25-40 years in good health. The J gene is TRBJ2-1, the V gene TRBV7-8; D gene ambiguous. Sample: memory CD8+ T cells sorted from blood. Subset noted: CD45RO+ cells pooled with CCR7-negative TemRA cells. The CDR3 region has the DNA TGTGCCAGCAGCTTAGTACGGAGCTCCTACAATGAGCAGTTCTTC. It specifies CASSLVRSSYNEQFF.